This passage covers 9 T cell receptor beta chains from one sample sequenced in a study of cytomegalovirus exposure and HLA in healthy donors. The primer mix had 60 Vbeta and 13 Jbeta primers. Only in-frame clones appear in the TCRdb table, and some are missing; sequencing was by immunoSEQ multiplex PCR. The sample holds about 97,000 clones; approximately 85% are singletons and the top ten take 3.5% to 5%. The sequencing sample was made of PBMCs. The receptors come from a man aged 25 to 45 in good health and CMV-seronegative.

Worth noting for this clone: A read error may produce the germline difference seen at one junction end. The chain couples TRBV15 to TRBJ2-3; maybe TRBD2 (5 bases). Germline V gene data show CDR1 as LNHNV and CDR2 as YYDKDF (reference sequence). This CDR3 is built from 15 residues. CDR3 in amino acids: CATSRDGESTDTQYF. Here the CDR3 DNA reads TGTGCCACCAGCCGAGACGGGGAAAGCACAGATACGCAGTATTTT.

This rearrangement joins TRBV10-3 to TRBJ1-5; D not certain. Germline-derived CDR1 and CDR2 are ENHRY and SYGVKD. The V end was cut by 4 bases, the J end by 1 base, with 29 bases between. The CDR3 has 21 residues. CDR3: CAISVSLIGQEEFGSNQPQHF. CDR3 sequence (DNA): TGTGCCATCAGTGTTTCCCTGATTGGCCAGGAGGAATTTGGCAGCAATCAGCCCCAGCATTTT.

J is TRBJ1-1 and V is TRBV2; D is uncertain. This CDR3 region has 14 residues. Germline V gives CDR1 SNHLY, CDR2 FYNNEI. V gave up 8 bases and J gave up 1 base, with 14 bases separating them. This CDR3 reads CASLRSGKNTEAFF. The CDR3 DNA is TGTGCCAGCCTTAGATCGGGGAAGAACACTGAAGCTTTCTTT. The full variable domain, rest sourced from reference TRBV2 and TRBJ1-1, is EPEVTQTPSHQVTQMGQEVILRCVPISNHLYFYWYRQILGQKVEFLVSFYNNEISEKSEIFDDQFSVERPDGSNFTLKIRSTKLEDSAMYFCASLRSGKNTEAFFGQGTRLTVV.

The rearrangement uses TRBV29-1 and TRBJ2-3, with 7 bases fitting TRBD1. The J segment lost 5 bases and the V segment lost 2 bases, leaving 10 bases of the junction unmatched. Looked up from germline, CDR1 is SQVTM and CDR2 is ANQGSEA. The CDR3 is 15 residues long. In DNA, the CDR3 is TGCAGCGTTGAACTCACAGGGGATGTGATAGATACGCAGTATTTT. Translation gives CSVELTGDVIDTQYF.

This rearrangement joins TRBV7-3 to TRBJ2-2; 9 positions agree with TRBD2. V shed 5 bases and J 6 bases; nucleotides not matched to a gene: 10. From germline, CDR1 is SGHTA and CDR2 FQGTGA. This CDR3 has 16 amino acids. The CDR3 reads CASSTTGTSISGELFF. DNA for the CDR3: TGTGCCAGCAGCACGACCGGGACTAGCATCTCCGGGGAGCTGTTTTTT.

The chain employs TRBV30 and TRBJ2-7; perhaps TRBD1 as D (5 bases). Germline CDR1 GTSNPN, CDR2 SVGIG (reference sequence). This CDR3 is built from 11 residues. The V gene lost 4 bases and the J gene lost 7 bases, with 11 bases spanning the gap. The CDR3, as DNA: TGTGCCTGGAAAGCTAAGGGGGAGCAGTACTTC. It yields the protein CAWKAKGEQYF.

The count of this clone is one. The chain recombines TRBV2 with TRBJ1-3; D is undetermined. The CDR3 covers 16 residues. V was pared by 0 bases and J by 2 bases, with 11 bases between. Germline V gene sequence: CDR1 SNHLY, CDR2 FYNNEI. The CDR3: CASSEAPPSTGNTIYF. The DNA for the CDR3 is TGTGCCAGCAGTGAAGCCCCCCCGTCTACTGGAAACACCATATATTTT.

This clone was detected only once. The rearrangement joins TRBV27 to TRBJ1-2; D gene uncertain. This CDR3 has 15 residues. V shed 3 bases and J shed 2 bases, with 13 bases lying between them. The germline gives CDR1 MNHEY, CDR2 SMNVEV (reference sequence). CDR3 sequence: CASSLEAPRNYGYTF. CDR3 in DNA: TGTGCCAGCAGTTTGGAGGCCCCCCGCAACTATGGCTACACCTTC.

The CDR3 protein is CASSENPRGGGGYTF. The CDR3 coding sequence is TGTGCCAGCAGTGAAAATCCCCGGGGAGGGGGAGGCTACACCTTC. V gene TRBV25-1 combines with J gene TRBJ1-2; tentatively, D is TRBD1 (6 bases). From germline, CDR1 is MGHDK and CDR2 SYGVNS. V lost 2 bases and J 8 bases, leaving 18 bases between the germline ends. CDR3 size: 15 residues.